Listed here are 14 T cell receptor beta chains from one sample, sequenced in a study of cytomegalovirus exposure and HLA in healthy donors. Primers: 60 Vbeta forward and 13 Jbeta reverse. The repertoire was sequenced with immunoSEQ multiplex PCR; TCRdb's copy has only in-frame clones and lacks some. The sample has approximately 65,000 clones, almost 70% seen once. Sequences were obtained from PBMCs. All receptors derive from a man between 40 and 49 years old in good health and CMV-seropositive.

J is TRBJ2-7 and V is TRBV11-1; a possible D gene is TRBD2 (5 bases). From germline, CDR1 is SGHAT and CDR2 FQDESV (reference sequence). The CDR3 sequence is 14 residues long. V lost 3 bases and J 4 bases, leaving 13 bases between the germline ends. The chain's CDR3 is CASSFGRGIYEQYF. The CDR3 DNA follows: TGTGCCAGCAGCTTCGGACGGGGAATTTACGAGCAGTACTTC.

V is TRBV30 and J is TRBJ2-7, with 7 bases fitting TRBD1. The CDR3 length is 15 residues. V trimming: 1 base; J trimming: 0 bases; junction bases outside the gene matches: 6. The germline CDR1 and CDR2 sequences are GTSNPN and SVGIG (reference sequence). CDR3: CAWSGHRGSSYEQYF. CDR3 DNA: TGTGCCTGGAGTGGTCACAGGGGTAGCTCCTACGAGCAGTACTTC.

V and J are TRBV19 and TRBJ2-7, with 11 bases that match TRBD2. The V and J ends lost 5 bases and 3 bases, in that order; junction bases with no gene match: 3. This CDR3 has 14 amino acids. Germline values: CDR1 LNHDA, CDR2 SQIVND (reference sequence). CDR3 sequence: CASSYSGRVYEQYF. The CDR3 DNA reads TGTGCCAGTAGTTATAGCGGGAGGGTCTACGAGCAGTACTTC.

This chain connects TRBV29-1 to TRBJ1-1; D is uncertain. CDR1 is SQVTM, CDR2 ANQGSEA, per germline. The germline V and J ends were trimmed by 7 bases and 0 bases, with 12 bases remaining between them. The CDR3 loop spans 13 amino acids. In nucleotides, the CDR3 is TGCAGCGCCCTGACAAACATGAACACTGAAGCTTTCTTT. Residues: CSALTNMNTEAFF.

The chain couples TRBV18 to TRBJ2-7; 9 bases match TRBD1. The CDR3 has 15 residues. Trimming removed 3 bases from V and 6 bases from J; junction bases left unmatched: 9. Germline values: CDR1 KGHSH, CDR2 LQKENI. This CDR3 is CASSPLTDRGGEQYF. The CDR3 bases are TGTGCCAGCTCACCTCTTACGGACAGGGGTGGCGAGCAGTACTTC. Full variable domain (missing parts from reference TRBV18 and TRBJ2-7): NAGVMQNPRHLVRRRGQEARLRCSPMKGHSHVYWYRQLPEEGLKFMVYLQKENIIDESGMPKERFSAEFPKEGPSILRIQQVVRGDSAAYFCASSPLTDRGGEQYFGPGTRLTVT.

The chain couples TRBV6-6 to TRBJ1-1, with unresolved D. This CDR3 comprises 14 residues. The ends were cut back, 1 base at V and 5 bases at J, with 11 bases in the middle. CDR1 and CDR2 (germline): MNHNY, SVGAGI (reference sequence). CDR3 protein: CASSYYTTGTEAFF. In DNA, the CDR3 is TGTGCCAGCAGTTACTATACGACCGGGACTGAAGCTTTCTTT.

The rearrangement links TRBV10-3 to TRBJ2-2, with 7 bases matching TRBD2. Germline V gene data show CDR1 as ENHRY and CDR2 as SYGVKD. The V gene end was trimmed by 3 bases and the J gene end by 5 bases; junction bases not matched to a gene: 12. CDR3 length: 17 residues. CDR3 nucleotide sequence: TGTGCCATCAGTGATTTTTCGCGGGGGATGAAAACCGGGGAGCTGTTTTTT. It yields the protein CAISDFSRGMKTGELFF.

The chain recombines TRBV19 with TRBJ1-5; perhaps TRBD1 as D (6 bases). Germline V gene sequence: CDR1 LNHDA, CDR2 SQIVND (reference sequence). CDR3 length: 15 residues. Trimming took 6 bases from V and 4 from J, leaving 16 bases between them. As DNA, the CDR3 is TGTGCCAGTAGGCCACAGGGTTTGGGAAATCAGCCCCAGCATTTT. It translates to CASRPQGLGNQPQHF.

The chain links TRBV2 to TRBJ1-2; maybe TRBD1 (5 bases). Germline loops: CDR1 SNHLY, CDR2 FYNNEI. V was clipped by 0 bases and J by 8 bases, with 13 bases between them. The CDR3 covers 14 residues. The CDR3: CASSEALQGGGYTF. Here the CDR3 DNA reads TGTGCCAGCAGTGAAGCGCTTCAGGGCGGAGGCTACACCTTC. The whole variable domain, filled in from reference TRBV2 and TRBJ1-2, reads EPEVTQTPSHQVTQMGQEVILRCVPISNHLYFYWYRQILGQKVEFLVSFYNNEISEKSEIFDDQFSVERPDGSNFTLKIRSTKLEDSAMYFCASSEALQGGGYTFGSGTRLTVV.

This rearrangement joins TRBV7-2 to TRBJ2-5; no reliable D call. Trimming took off 4 bases at V and 0 bases at J, with 6 bases between the two ends. CDR1 and CDR2 from the germline V gene are SGHTA and FQGNSA. The CDR3 runs to 13 residues. In nucleotides, the CDR3 is TGTGCCAGCAGCTCGAACAACCAAGAGACCCAGTACTTC. This codes for CASSSNNQETQYF.

The chain recombines TRBV4-1 with TRBJ1-6; D unresolved. Trimming took off 0 bases at V and 9 bases at J, with 9 bases between the two ends. The CDR3 runs 14 residues. Germline CDR1 reads MGHRA; CDR2 reads YSYEKL. The CDR3 DNA reads TGCGCCAGCAGCCAAGAGGAGCGTATTTCACCCCTCCACTTT. Its protein is CASSQEERISPLHF.

In nucleotides, the CDR3 is TGTGCCAGCTCACCAACTAGCTGGGAGACCCAGTACTTC. Amino acids: CASSPTSWETQYF. The V gene is TRBV18, the J gene TRBJ2-5, with a weak D call TRBD2 (6 bases). There are 13 residues in the CDR3. With 2 bases removed from V and 5 bases from J, the gap between germline ends came to 9 bases. Per the germline V gene, CDR1 is KGHSH and CDR2 is LQKENI.

V usage is TRBV7-9 and J usage is TRBJ1-5; 10 bases line up with TRBD1. This CDR3 region has 16 residues. CDR1 and CDR2 from the germline V gene are SEHNR and FQNEAQ (reference sequence). Trimming cost V 4 bases and J 2 bases; bases outside gene matches: 5. This chain's CDR3 is CASSSFGTGGNQPQHF. CDR3 sequence (DNA): TGTGCCAGCAGCTCCTTCGGGACAGGGGGCAATCAGCCCCAGCATTTT.

J is TRBJ1-5 and V is TRBV2; maybe TRBD1 (5 bases). V gave up 7 bases and J gave up 0 bases, with 10 bases separating them. CDR1 and CDR2 from the germline V gene are SNHLY and FYNNEI. This CDR3 is built from 14 residues. CDR3 residues: CASNGGTSNQPQHF. CDR3 nucleotides: TGTGCCAGCAATGGGGGGACTAGCAATCAGCCCCAGCATTTT. Filled out from reference TRBV2 and TRBJ1-5, the complete variable domain reads EPEVTQTPSHQVTQMGQEVILRCVPISNHLYFYWYRQILGQKVEFLVSFYNNEISEKSEIFDDQFSVERPDGSNFTLKIRSTKLEDSAMYFCASNGGTSNQPQHFGDGTRLSIL.